A single sample is the source of the 30 T cell receptor beta chains below, sequenced in a study of a mutant IDH1 vaccine in newly diagnosed glioma. Their recognized antigens are unknown. The repertoire was sequenced with immunoSEQ multiplex PCR; TCRdb's copy has only in-frame clones and lacks some. Seen here are 60,000 or so clones, about 88% observed once, and the top ten hold around 1.9%. Documented time point: week 11, during vaccination. The content of each vaccine dose was 300 ug of mutant IDH1 20-mer peptide, and topical imiquimod accompanied it. The sequenced sample was PBMCs, obtained from a glioma patient whose treatment included an IDH1 peptide vaccine. Every receptor here comes from a man between 35 and 55 years old with glioma.

This rearrangement joins TRBV10-3 to TRBJ2-2; D may be TRBD2 (6 bases). With 4 bases removed from V and 0 bases from J, the gap between germline ends came to 12 bases. Germline V gene lookup returns CDR1 ENHRY and CDR2 SYGVKD. CDR3 length: 16 residues. The CDR3 DNA reads as TGTGCCATCAGTGGCGGGGCATCCGCGAACACCGGGGAGCTGTTTTTT. This encodes CAISGGASANTGELFF.

The chain is built from TRBV9 and TRBJ1-2; tentatively, D is TRBD1 (5 bases). Germline V gene sequence: CDR1 SGDLS, CDR2 YYNGEE. V was pared by 5 bases and J by 6 bases, with 26 bases between. This CDR3 has 17 residues. CDR3 region: CASSDLGLGDAFHGYTF. In nucleotides, the CDR3 is TGTGCCAGCAGTGACCTTGGGCTAGGGGACGCGTTCCATGGCTACACCTTC. The complete variable domain, with remaining parts taken from reference TRBV9 and TRBJ1-2, reads DSGVTQTPKHLITATGQRVTLRCSPRSGDLSVYWYQQSLDQGLQFLIQYYNGEERAKGNILERFSAQQFPDLHSELNLSSLELGDSALYFCASSDLGLGDAFHGYTFGSGTRLTVV.

This clone was detected a few times. The gene calls are TRBV15 and TRBJ1-3; D remains unclear. Looked up from germline, CDR1 is LNHNV and CDR2 is YYDKDF (reference sequence). V lost 0 bases to trimming and J lost 1 base, with 7 bases between them. The CDR3 loop spans 15 amino acids. CDR3 loop: CATSRDVSSGNTIYF. The CDR3 DNA sequence: TGTGCCACCAGCAGAGATGTCAGTTCTGGAAACACCATATATTTT.

The chain joins TRBV11-2 to TRBJ2-7; D unresolved. CDR1 is SGHAT, CDR2 FQNNGV, per germline. This CDR3 is built from 13 residues. V was shortened by 4 bases and J by 0 bases, with 7 bases between the two germline ends. CDR3 nucleotides: TGTGCCAGCAGCTGGATCGGCTCCTACGAGCAGTACGTC. This codes for CASSWIGSYEQYV.

This clone has only a few counts. The chain joins TRBV2 to TRBJ1-2; D is uncertain. CDR3 length equals 12 residues. Trimming shortened V by 6 bases and J by 7 bases, and 12 bases separated the two germline ends. CDR1 is SNHLY, CDR2 FYNNEI, per germline. The CDR3 sequence: CASRDTSSGYTF. The CDR3 nucleotides read TGTGCCAGCAGGGATACATCCTCTGGCTACACCTTC.

The genes are TRBV5-6 and TRBJ2-1, with a weak D call TRBD1 (6 bases). This CDR3 comprises 15 residues. Trimming shortened V by 4 bases and J by 4 bases, and 15 bases separated the two germline ends. Germline-derived CDR1 and CDR2 are SGHDT and YYEEEE. CDR3 amino acids: CASSILGQGYNEQFF. The CDR3 DNA reads TGTGCCAGCAGCATTCTCGGCCAGGGGTACAATGAGCAGTTCTTC.

This clone occurred once. The chain employs TRBV28 and TRBJ1-1; possible D gene TRBD1, 5 bases. V lost 0 bases, J lost 1 base, and 12 bases lay in between. Germline-derived CDR1 and CDR2 are MDHEN and SYDVKM. CDR3 length: 16 residues. The CDR3 sequence: CASSLWRDAGNTEAFF. CDR3 DNA sequence: TGTGCCAGCAGTTTATGGCGGGACGCAGGGAACACTGAAGCTTTCTTT.

Only a few counts were recorded for this clone. The rearrangement links TRBV7-2 to TRBJ2-5; 8 bases map to TRBD1. V was clipped by 8 bases and J by 4 bases; unmatched bases: 12. The CDR3 consists of 15 residues. Germline CDR1 and CDR2: SGHTA and FQGNSA. The CDR3 loop is CASEDQGALGETQYF. The CDR3 nucleotides read TGTGCCAGCGAAGATCAGGGGGCTCTAGGAGAGACCCAGTACTTC.

The genes are TRBV28 and TRBJ1-4; D not resolved. CDR1 and CDR2 (germline): MDHEN, SYDVKM. V dropped 7 bases and J dropped 4 bases, with 7 bases sitting between them. This CDR3 is 12 amino acids long. CDR3 sequence (DNA): TGTGCCAGCAAAGGGTTTAATGAAAAACTGTTTTTT. Translating gives CASKGFNEKLFF.

The chain combines TRBV4-1 with TRBJ2-5, with 8 nucleotides matching TRBD2. After removal of 1 base from V and 9 bases from J, the junction contained 10 bases not matched to a gene. The CDR3 covers 15 residues. Germline V gene data show CDR1 as MGHRA and CDR2 as YSYEKL. In DNA, the CDR3 is TGCGCCAGCAGCCAAGCCCTTGGGCGGGGGGAGCCCCAGTACTTC. Protein sequence: CASSQALGRGEPQYF.

The chain links TRBV5-6 to TRBJ2-5, with no clear D. The closer fit of TRBJ2-7 to the DNA end suggests the J call may be wrong. The CDR3 loop spans 13 amino acids. Germline CDR1 SGHDT, CDR2 YYEEEE. The CDR3 DNA is TGTGCCAGCAGCTTTCTTCCTGGTTACGAGCAGTACTTC. This encodes CASSFLPGYEQYF.

The V and J genes are TRBV10-2 and TRBJ2-7; D gene unclear. The CDR3 totals 12 residues. Germline V lookup: CDR1 WSHSY, CDR2 SAAADI. The germline V and J ends were trimmed by 2 bases and 2 bases, with 4 bases remaining between them. The CDR3 region is CASSEGAYEQYF. The DNA of the CDR3 is TGCGCCAGCAGTGAGGGGGCCTACGAGCAGTACTTC.

The V call is TRBV2, the J call TRBJ2-1; TRBD1 or TRBD2 may be the D gene (6 bases each). Germline loops: CDR1 SNHLY, CDR2 FYNNEI. The CDR3 has 13 residues. The CDR3 DNA sequence: TGTGCTAGGGGGGCTCACCGGTACAATGAGCAGTTCTTC. Protein: CARGAHRYNEQFF.

This sequence joins TRBV7-9 and TRBJ2-7; perhaps TRBD1 as D (6 bases). Between the trimmed V and J ends, which lost 5 bases and 4 bases, there was a span of 18 bases. The length of the CDR3 is 15 residues. Per germline, CDR1 SEHNR and CDR2 FQNEAQ (reference sequence). CDR3 region: CASSQGPGQIYEQYF. As DNA, the CDR3 is TGTGCCAGCAGCCAGGGCCCCGGACAGATATACGAGCAGTACTTC.

The J gene is TRBJ2-1, the V gene TRBV6-5; no firm D call. V lost 4 bases and J lost 4, with 8 bases in between. In germline, CDR1 is MNHEY, CDR2 SVGAGI. The CDR3 sequence is 13 residues long. The DNA of the CDR3 is TGTGCCAGCAGTTTGAAGGAGTACAATGAGCAGTTCTTC. It specifies CASSLKEYNEQFF.

The chain is built from TRBV7-2 and TRBJ2-3; perhaps TRBD1 as D (6 bases). Trimming cost V 8 bases and J 3 bases, with 12 bases left between them. The CDR3 is 13 residues long. The germline CDR1 and CDR2 sequences are SGHTA and FQGNSA. CDR3 region: CASRQGPTDTQYF. The CDR3 nucleotides read TGTGCCAGCCGTCAGGGGCCTACAGATACGCAGTATTTT.

This chain links TRBV5-1 with TRBJ2-1; the D gene is possibly TRBD1 (6 bases). V lost 0 bases and J 0 bases, leaving 10 bases between the germline ends. Germline loops: CDR1 SGHRS, CDR2 YFSETQ. The CDR3 sequence is 16 residues long. In nucleotides, the CDR3 is TGCGCCAGCAGCTTGGACAGGGCCAGCTCCTACAATGAGCAGTTCTTC. It encodes CASSLDRASSYNEQFF.

V is TRBV21-1 and J is TRBJ1-5. TRBV21-1 is classified as a pseudogene. This CDR3 has 15 amino acids. The CDR3: CASSKNGRGESPQHF. For the CDR3, the DNA is TGTGCCAGCAGCAAAAATGGGAGGGGGGAGTCGCCCCAGCATTTT.

V usage is TRBV4-1 and J usage is TRBJ2-7; 9 nucleotides line up with TRBD1. The junction had 12 bases not matched to a gene; V was cut back by 4 bases and J by 5 bases. The CDR3 length is 16 residues. Looked up from germline, CDR1 is MGHRA and CDR2 is YSYEKL. CDR3 DNA sequence: TGCGCCAGCAGCCCGGTACAGGGGGCGACCCTCCACGAGCAGTACGTC. This encodes CASSPVQGATLHEQYV.

There are a few counts of this clone. The CDR3 DNA is TGTGCCAGCAGTTACGGCCAGGGGGCATTCACCGGGGAGCTGTTTTTT. Translation: CASSYGQGAFTGELFF. The genes are TRBV6-5 and TRBJ2-2; TRBD1 matches at 8 bases. CDR3 size: 16 residues. J gave up 4 bases and V 2 bases, and 6 bases lay outside the gene matches. CDR1 and CDR2 from the germline V gene are MNHEY and SVGAGI.

The rearrangement uses TRBV9 and TRBJ1-1; D is ambiguous. Trimming left V 0 bases short and J 2 bases short, with 8 bases between. The CDR3 is 14 residues long. CDR1 SGDLS and CDR2 YYNGEE come from the germline V gene. CDR3 sequence: CASSVEHKNTEAFF. The CDR3, as DNA: TGTGCCAGCAGCGTAGAACACAAAAACACTGAAGCTTTCTTT.

The J gene is TRBJ2-1, the V gene TRBV10-3, with D tentatively TRBD1 or TRBD2 (6 bases each). Trimming took off 3 bases at V and 10 bases at J, with 7 bases between the two ends. The CDR3 spans 11 residues. From germline, CDR1 is ENHRY and CDR2 SYGVKD. CDR3 DNA: TGTGCCATCAGTGAAGGGGGGGAGCAGTTCTTC. Protein product: CAISEGGEQFF.

The chain recombines TRBV10-2 with TRBJ2-7, with D perhaps matching TRBD1 (6 bases). Trimming took 6 bases from V and 2 from J, leaving 17 bases between them. The CDR3 has 15 residues. CDR1 is WSHSY, CDR2 SAAADI, per germline. For the CDR3, the DNA is TGCGCCAGCAGCGAGGTAGGGGGACGGGCCTACGAGCAGTACGTC. Protein product: CASSEVGGRAYEQYV.

The J gene is TRBJ1-2, the V gene TRBV7-2; maybe TRBD1 (5 bases). Germline V gives CDR1 SGHTA, CDR2 FQGNSA. The CDR3 covers 14 residues. With 4 bases removed from V and 0 bases from J, the gap between germline ends came to 9 bases. The CDR3 DNA reads TGTGCCAGCAGCTCACCGACAGCTAACTATGGCTACACCTTC. This sequence encodes CASSSPTANYGYTF.

This clone was picked up one time. This chain joins TRBV6-1 and TRBJ2-7, with D possibly called TRBD1 or TRBD2 (5 bases each). V was trimmed by 4 bases and J by 2 bases, leaving 15 bases between them. The V gene's germline CDR1 is MNHNS and CDR2 SASEGT. The CDR3 has 15 residues. CDR3 sequence reads: CASSAALDSTYEQYF. DNA of the CDR3: TGTGCCAGCAGTGCGGCACTAGACAGCACCTACGAGCAGTACTTC.

J is TRBJ2-3 and V is TRBV6-1; D is ambiguous. V lost 1 base, J lost 2 bases, and 13 bases lay in between. Germline CDR1 reads MNHNS; CDR2 reads SASEGT. The CDR3 length is 16 residues. The CDR3 nucleotides are TGTGCCAGCAGTGAAGGGCCGCGACCTTACACAGATACGCAGTATTTT. As protein: CASSEGPRPYTDTQYF.

The chain is built from TRBV11-3 and TRBJ2-5, with D perhaps given as TRBD1 or TRBD2 (5 bases each). The germline V gene has CDR1 SGHNT and CDR2 YENEEA. V lost 6 bases and J 5 bases, leaving 16 bases between the germline ends. This CDR3 contains 14 residues. The CDR3 spells CASSLGRPGETQYF. The CDR3 bases are TGTGCCAGCAGTTTGGGACGTCCTGGGGAGACCCAGTACTTC.

V is TRBV19 and J is TRBJ2-1; D perhaps matches TRBD2 (6 bases). Germline V gene lookup returns CDR1 LNHDA and CDR2 SQIVND (reference sequence). V shed 2 bases and J shed 12 bases, with 23 bases lying between them. The length of the CDR3 is 16 residues. CDR3 coding DNA: TGTGCCAGTAGTATATCCCCATCCGGGACTTCCTCCTCGCAGTTCTTC. Translated, it gives CASSISPSGTSSSQFF.

V is TRBV19 and J is TRBJ1-3; 8 nucleotides align to TRBD1. Germline CDR1 LNHDA, CDR2 SQIVND (reference sequence). The CDR3 has 16 residues. J gave up 0 bases and V 5 bases, and 6 bases lay outside the gene matches. CDR3: CASSPTGGFSGNTIYF. The DNA of the CDR3 is TGTGCCAGTAGTCCTACAGGGGGATTCTCTGGAAACACCATATATTTT.

The J gene is TRBJ2-1, the V gene TRBV7-8; 7 bases are shared with TRBD2. CDR3 size: 17 residues. The J segment lost 3 bases and the V segment lost 1 base, leaving 9 bases of the junction unmatched. CDR1 SGHVS and CDR2 FQNEAQ come from the germline V gene. The CDR3 spells CASSLDYGLVFYNEQFF. CDR3 sequence (DNA): TGTGCCAGCAGCTTAGATTACGGACTAGTCTTCTACAATGAGCAGTTCTTC. Full variable domain (missing parts from reference TRBV7-8 and TRBJ2-1): GAGVSQSPRYKVAKRGQDVALRCDPISGHVSLFWYQQALGQGPEFLTYFQNEAQLDKSGLPSDRFFAERPEGSVSTLKIQRTQQEDSAVYLCASSLDYGLVFYNEQFFGPGTRLTVL.